This TCR beta chain is from a study of blood T cell repertoires in COVID-19. Assay used: immunoSEQ multiplex PCR; TCRdb lists only in-frame clones, some missing. The sample consists of 200,000 to 250,000 clones, around four fifths of them appearing once. The CDR3 runs to 14 residues. Germline values: CDR1 GTSNPN, CDR2 SVGIG (reference sequence). Trimming pared 6 bases from V and 0 bases from J, leaving 9 bases between. Material for sequencing was PBMCs or T cells enriched from blood (not recorded which). This chain links TRBV30 with TRBJ1-6; no reliable D call. This TCR was recovered from a man aged 40-55 years who had recovered from COVID-19. CDR3 bases: TGTGCCTGCGACATCTTCTCCTATAATTCACCCCTCCACTTT. Amino acids: CACDIFSYNSPLHF.